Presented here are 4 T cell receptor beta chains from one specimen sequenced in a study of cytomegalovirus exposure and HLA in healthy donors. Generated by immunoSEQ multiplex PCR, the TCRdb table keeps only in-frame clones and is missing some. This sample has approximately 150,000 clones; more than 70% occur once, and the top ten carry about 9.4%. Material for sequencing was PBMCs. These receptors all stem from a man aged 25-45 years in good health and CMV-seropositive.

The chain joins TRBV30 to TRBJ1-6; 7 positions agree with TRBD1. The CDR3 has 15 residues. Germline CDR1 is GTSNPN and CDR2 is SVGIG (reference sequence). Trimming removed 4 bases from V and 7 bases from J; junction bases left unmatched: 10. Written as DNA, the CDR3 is TGTGCCTGGATGGTAGGGGGCTCCTTCAATTCACCCCTCCACTTT. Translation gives CAWMVGGSFNSPLHF.

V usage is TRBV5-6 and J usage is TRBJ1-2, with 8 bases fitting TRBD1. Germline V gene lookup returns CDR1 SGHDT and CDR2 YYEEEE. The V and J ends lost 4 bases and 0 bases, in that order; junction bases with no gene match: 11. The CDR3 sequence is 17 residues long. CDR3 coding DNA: TGTGCCAGCAGCCCCGAGACAGGGGCGATAACTAACTATGGCTACACCTTC. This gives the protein CASSPETGAITNYGYTF.

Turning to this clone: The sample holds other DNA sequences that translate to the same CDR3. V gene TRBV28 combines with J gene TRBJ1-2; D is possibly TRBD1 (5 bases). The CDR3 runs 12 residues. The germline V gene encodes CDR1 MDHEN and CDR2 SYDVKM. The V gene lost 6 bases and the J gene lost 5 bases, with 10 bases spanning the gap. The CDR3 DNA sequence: TGTGCCAGCAGGTCGGGGGGGTATGGCTACACCTTC. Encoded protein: CASRSGGYGYTF.

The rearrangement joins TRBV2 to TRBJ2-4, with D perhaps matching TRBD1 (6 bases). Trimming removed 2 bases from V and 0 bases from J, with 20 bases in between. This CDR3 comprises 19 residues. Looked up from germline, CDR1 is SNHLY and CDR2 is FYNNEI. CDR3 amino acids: CASSELWLLGGVAKNIQYF. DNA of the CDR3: TGTGCCAGCAGTGAACTTTGGTTGTTAGGGGGAGTAGCCAAAAACATTCAGTACTTC.